This entry describes one T cell receptor (beta chain). The read terminates 3 residues ahead of where the CDR3 ends, so the germline J gene completes it. The CDR3 totals 16 residues. Germline V gene data show CDR1 as SGHDN and CDR2 as FVKESK. V lost 3 bases to trimming and J lost 4 bases, with 16 bases between them. The data were taken from a study of T cells in women clearing cervical HPV infection. Study information: Cases: HPV16-related CIN3 or worse on histology, a couple of invasive cancers. Case blood was drawn when the lesion was first found; control blood after infection became undetectable. HLA type stays a possible confounder, typing being limited.

Assay: immunoSEQ multiplex PCR; the TCRdb copy retains only in-frame clones and omits some. The sample holds 15,000 to 20,000 clones. MY09/MY11 PCR detected cervical HPV DNA; dot-blot assigned genotypes. The receptor's source is a woman aged 18-70 years with a cervical HPV16 infection that either progressed to CIN3+ or cleared (not recorded which). The material sequenced was blood buffy coat. The rearrangement joins TRBV14 to TRBJ1-3; D possibly corresponds to TRBD1 (5 bases). The CDR3 loop is CASSHGQARVGNTIYF. CDR3 DNA, as far as it was read: TGTGCCAGCAGCCATGGACAAGCAAGGGTGGGAAACACC.